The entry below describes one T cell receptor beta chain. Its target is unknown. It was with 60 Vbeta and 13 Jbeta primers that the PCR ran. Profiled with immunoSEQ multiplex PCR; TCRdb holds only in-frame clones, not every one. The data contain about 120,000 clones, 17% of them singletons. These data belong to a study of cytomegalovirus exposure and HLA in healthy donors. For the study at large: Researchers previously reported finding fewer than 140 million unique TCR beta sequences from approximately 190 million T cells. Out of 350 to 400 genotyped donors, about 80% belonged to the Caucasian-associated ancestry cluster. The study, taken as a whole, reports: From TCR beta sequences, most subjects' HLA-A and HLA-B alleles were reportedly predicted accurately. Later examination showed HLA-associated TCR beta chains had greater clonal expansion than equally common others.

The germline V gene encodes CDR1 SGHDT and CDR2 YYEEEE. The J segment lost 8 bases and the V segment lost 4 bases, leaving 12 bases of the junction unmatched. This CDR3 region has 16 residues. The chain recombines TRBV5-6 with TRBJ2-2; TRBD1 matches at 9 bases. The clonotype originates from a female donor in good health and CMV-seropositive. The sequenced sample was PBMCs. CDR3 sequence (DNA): TGTGCCAGCAGCGACACGGGACAGGGTTTCGTGGGGGAGCTGTTTTTT. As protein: CASSDTGQGFVGELFF.